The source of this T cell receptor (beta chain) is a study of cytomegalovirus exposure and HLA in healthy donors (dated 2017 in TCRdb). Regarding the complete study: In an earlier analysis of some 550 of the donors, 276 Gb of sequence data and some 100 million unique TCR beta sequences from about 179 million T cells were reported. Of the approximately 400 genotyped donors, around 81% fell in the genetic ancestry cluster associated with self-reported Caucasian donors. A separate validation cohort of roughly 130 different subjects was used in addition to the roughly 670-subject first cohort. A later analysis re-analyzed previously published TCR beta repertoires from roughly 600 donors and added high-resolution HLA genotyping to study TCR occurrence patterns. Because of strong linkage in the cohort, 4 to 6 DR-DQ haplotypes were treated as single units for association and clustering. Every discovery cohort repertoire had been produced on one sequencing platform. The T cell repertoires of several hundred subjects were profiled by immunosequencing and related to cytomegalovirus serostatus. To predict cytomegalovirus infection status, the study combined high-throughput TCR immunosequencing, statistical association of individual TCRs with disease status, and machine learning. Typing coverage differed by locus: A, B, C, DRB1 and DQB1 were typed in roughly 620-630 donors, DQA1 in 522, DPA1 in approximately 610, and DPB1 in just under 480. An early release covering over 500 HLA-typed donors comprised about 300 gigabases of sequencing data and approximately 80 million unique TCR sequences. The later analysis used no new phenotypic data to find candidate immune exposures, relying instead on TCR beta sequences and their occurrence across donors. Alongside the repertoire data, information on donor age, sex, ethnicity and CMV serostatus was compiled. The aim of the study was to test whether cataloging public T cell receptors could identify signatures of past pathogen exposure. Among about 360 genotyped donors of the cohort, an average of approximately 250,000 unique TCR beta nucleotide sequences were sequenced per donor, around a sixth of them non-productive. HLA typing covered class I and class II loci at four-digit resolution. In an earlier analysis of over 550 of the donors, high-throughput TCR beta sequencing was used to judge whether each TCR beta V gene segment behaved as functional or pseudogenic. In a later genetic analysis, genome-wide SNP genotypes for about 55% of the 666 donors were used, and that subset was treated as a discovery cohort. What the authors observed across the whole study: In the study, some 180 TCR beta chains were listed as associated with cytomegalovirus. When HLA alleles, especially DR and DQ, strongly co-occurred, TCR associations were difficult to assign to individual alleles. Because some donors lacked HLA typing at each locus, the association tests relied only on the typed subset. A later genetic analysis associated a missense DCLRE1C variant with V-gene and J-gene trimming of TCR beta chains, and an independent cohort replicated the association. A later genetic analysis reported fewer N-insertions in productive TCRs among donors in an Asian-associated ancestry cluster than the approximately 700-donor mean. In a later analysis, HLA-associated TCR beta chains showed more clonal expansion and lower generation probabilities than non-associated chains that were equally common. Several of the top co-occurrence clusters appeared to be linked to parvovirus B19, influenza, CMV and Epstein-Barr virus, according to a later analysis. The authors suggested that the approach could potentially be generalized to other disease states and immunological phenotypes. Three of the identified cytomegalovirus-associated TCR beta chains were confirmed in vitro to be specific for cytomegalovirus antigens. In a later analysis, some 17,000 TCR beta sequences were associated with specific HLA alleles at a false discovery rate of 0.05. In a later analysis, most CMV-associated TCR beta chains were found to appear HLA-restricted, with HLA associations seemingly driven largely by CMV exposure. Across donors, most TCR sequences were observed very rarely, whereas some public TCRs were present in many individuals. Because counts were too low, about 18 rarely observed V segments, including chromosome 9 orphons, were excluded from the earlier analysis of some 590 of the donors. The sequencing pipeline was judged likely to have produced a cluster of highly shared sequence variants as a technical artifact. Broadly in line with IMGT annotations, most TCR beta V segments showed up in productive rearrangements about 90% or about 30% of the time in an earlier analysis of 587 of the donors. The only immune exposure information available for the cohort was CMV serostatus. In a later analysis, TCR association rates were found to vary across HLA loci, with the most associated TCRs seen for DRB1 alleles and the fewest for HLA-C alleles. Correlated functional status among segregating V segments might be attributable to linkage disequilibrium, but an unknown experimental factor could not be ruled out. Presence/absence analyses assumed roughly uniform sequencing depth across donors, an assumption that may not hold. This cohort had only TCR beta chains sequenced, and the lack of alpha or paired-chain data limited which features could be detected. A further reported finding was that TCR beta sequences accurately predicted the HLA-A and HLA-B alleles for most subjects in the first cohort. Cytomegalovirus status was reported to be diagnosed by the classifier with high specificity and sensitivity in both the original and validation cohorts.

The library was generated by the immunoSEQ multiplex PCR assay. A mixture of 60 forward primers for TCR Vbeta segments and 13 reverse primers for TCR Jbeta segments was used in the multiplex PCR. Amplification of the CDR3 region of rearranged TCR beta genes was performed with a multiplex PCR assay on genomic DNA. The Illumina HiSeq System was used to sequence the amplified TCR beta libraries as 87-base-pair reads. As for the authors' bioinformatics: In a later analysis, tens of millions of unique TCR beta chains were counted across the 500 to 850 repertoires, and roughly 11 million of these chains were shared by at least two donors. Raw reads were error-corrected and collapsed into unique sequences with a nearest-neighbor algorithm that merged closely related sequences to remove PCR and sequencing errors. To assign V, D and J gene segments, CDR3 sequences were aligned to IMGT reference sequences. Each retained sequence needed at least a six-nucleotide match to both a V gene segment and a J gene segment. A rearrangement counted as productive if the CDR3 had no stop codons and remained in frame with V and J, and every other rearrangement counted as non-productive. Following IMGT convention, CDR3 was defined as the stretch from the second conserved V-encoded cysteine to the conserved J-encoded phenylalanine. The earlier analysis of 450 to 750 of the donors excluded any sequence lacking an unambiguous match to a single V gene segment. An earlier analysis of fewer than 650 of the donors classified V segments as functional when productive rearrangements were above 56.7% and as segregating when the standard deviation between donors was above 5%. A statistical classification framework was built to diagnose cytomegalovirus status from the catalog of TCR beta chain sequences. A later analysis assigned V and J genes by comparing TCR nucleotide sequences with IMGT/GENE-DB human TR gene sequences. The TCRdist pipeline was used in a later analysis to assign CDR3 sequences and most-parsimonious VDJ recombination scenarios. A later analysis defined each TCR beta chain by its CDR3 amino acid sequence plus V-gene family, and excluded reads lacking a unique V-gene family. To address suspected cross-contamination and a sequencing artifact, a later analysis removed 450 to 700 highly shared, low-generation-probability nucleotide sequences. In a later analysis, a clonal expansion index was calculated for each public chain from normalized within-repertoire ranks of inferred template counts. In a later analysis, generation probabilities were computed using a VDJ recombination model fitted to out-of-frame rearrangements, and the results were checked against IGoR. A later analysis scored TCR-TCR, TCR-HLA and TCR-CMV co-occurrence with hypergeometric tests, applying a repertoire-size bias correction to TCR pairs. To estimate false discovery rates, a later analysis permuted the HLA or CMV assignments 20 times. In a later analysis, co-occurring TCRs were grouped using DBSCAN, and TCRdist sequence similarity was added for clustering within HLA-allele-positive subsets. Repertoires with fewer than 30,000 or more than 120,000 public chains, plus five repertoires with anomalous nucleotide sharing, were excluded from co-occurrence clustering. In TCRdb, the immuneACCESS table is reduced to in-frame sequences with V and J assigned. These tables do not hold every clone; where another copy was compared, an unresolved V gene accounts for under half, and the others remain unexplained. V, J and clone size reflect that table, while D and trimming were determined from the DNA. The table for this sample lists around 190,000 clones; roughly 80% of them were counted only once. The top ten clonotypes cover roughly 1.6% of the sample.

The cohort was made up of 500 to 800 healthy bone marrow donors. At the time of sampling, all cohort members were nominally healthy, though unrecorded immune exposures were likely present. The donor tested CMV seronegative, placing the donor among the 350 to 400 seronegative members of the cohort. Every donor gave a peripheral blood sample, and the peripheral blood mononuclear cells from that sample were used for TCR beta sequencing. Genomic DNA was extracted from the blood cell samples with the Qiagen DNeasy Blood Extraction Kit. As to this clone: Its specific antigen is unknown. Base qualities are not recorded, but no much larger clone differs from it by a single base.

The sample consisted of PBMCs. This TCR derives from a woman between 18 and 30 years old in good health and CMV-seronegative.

The nucleotide sequence reads as follows: TGTGCCAGCAGCTTATCCACAGGGTCCACCTACGAGCAGTACTTC. Translated, this gives CASSLSTGSTYEQYF. In this chain, TRBV7-2 is recombined with TRBJ2-7, with a weak D call of TRBD1 (6 bases match). The CDR3 runs 15 amino acids, cysteine and phenylalanine included. The retained sequence is limited to the CDR3, 45 bases, with the frame set at the first base. The germline V gene provides CDR1 SGHTA and CDR2 FQGNSA. V loses 2 bases, J loses 2 bases, and the germline ends lie 13 bases apart.